Described below is a single TCR beta chain sequence and its context. This entry belongs to a study of CD8+ T cells in alopecia areata. Sequencing relied on a cDNA template that was reverse transcribed from extracted RNA. The repertoire was sequenced with immunoSEQ multiplex PCR; TCRdb's copy has only in-frame clones and lacks some. The sample has around 300,000 clones; 60% are singletons. Documented treatment: oral pan-JAK inhibitor, 5-10 mg twice daily. CDR1 SGHVS and CDR2 FNYEAQ come from the germline V gene. Trimming took 5 bases from V and 5 from J, leaving 13 bases between them. The CDR3 runs to 14 residues.

Sequences were derived from CD4+ T cells sorted from blood, sampled at week 52, from a patient treated with tofacitinib. The TCR comes from a human donor with alopecia areata. This chain connects TRBV7-6 to TRBJ1-5; unclear D gene. CDR3 protein: CASSDLPTDQPQHF. The DNA of the CDR3 is TGTGCCAGCAGCGACCTTCCCACCGATCAGCCCCAGCATTTT.